These 18 T cell receptor beta chains were all obtained from the same sample, sequenced in a study of blood T cells in healthy people across ages (dated by TCRdb to the mid-2010s). The library was built by means of 5' RACE. The second PCR ran for about 6 to 12 cycles and used a J-beta primer mix along with a sample-barcoded 5' primer. TCRdb handled the public reads itself, with Q25 trimming in fastp and clone calling in MiXCR, and kept productive beta chains. Rows with a matching CDR3 protein are joined into one entry that keeps the most common DNA and genes. The sample table records around 1,900,000 distinct CDR3 sequences; 35% to 50% of these occur just once. The top ten constitute approximately 22% of the sample. The source material was blood. These receptors all come from a human donor in good health.

The chain couples TRBV29-1 to TRBJ2-1, with D uncertain. CDR1 and CDR2 (germline): SQVTM, ANQGSEA. V dropped 1 base and J dropped 3 bases, with 10 bases sitting between them. The CDR3 contains 14 residues. CDR3: CSVEGHSRYNEQFF. DNA for the CDR3: TGCAGCGTTGAAGGTCACTCTCGCTACAATGAGCAGTTCTTC.

J is TRBJ2-1 and V is TRBV14; either TRBD1 or TRBD2 may fit D (6 bases each). V lost 4 bases, J lost 9 bases, and 13 bases lay in between. From germline, CDR1 is SGHDN and CDR2 FVKESK. The CDR3 covers 13 residues. CDR3: CASSLTKGGEQFF. CDR3 DNA: TGTGCCAGCAGCCTGACAAAGGGGGGTGAGCAGTTCTTC.

V and J are TRBV12-3 or TRBV12-4 and TRBJ2-1, with TRBD2 matching 8 bases. The CDR3 has 15 amino acids. The junction had 16 bases not matched to a gene; V was cut back by 6 bases and J by 12 bases. CDR3 DNA: TGTGCCAGCAGCCACGCATTGCGGGGGGAACCCTCGCAGTTCTTC. The encoded protein is CASSHALRGEPSQFF.

This chain uses TRBV10-3 with TRBJ2-5, with D tentatively TRBD1 (6 bases). Germline loops: CDR1 ENHRY, CDR2 SYGVKD. This CDR3 is built from 15 residues. With 0 bases removed from V and 5 bases from J, the gap between germline ends came to 13 bases. The CDR3 DNA sequence: TGTGCCATCAGTGAGTCGCAGGGGCGCTGGGAGACCCAGTACTTC. This codes for CAISESQGRWETQYF.

The V and J genes are TRBV7-9 and TRBJ2-5, with no clear D. This CDR3 has 17 amino acids. CDR1 and CDR2 from the germline V gene are SEHNR and FQNEAQ (reference sequence). V lost 2 bases and J 2 bases, leaving 18 bases between the germline ends. The CDR3 is CASSLTLSRAVQETQYF. The CDR3 DNA follows: TGTGCCAGCAGCTTAACGCTTAGTAGAGCAGTACAAGAGACCCAGTACTTC.

This clonotype was seen only a few times. The chain recombines TRBV12-3 or TRBV12-4 with TRBJ2-5; possibly TRBD1 for D (8 bases). The CDR3 runs 16 residues. V shed 4 bases and J shed 5 bases, with 20 bases lying between them. The CDR3 sequence is CASSSPRDRREETQYF. CDR3 coding DNA: TGTGCCAGCAGTTCCCCCCGGGACAGGCGGGAGGAGACCCAGTACTTC.

V is TRBV4-3 and J is TRBJ2-5; unclear D gene. Trimming took off 0 bases at V and 4 bases at J, with 12 bases between the two ends. Germline V gene lookup returns CDR1 LGHNA and CDR2 YSLEER. This CDR3 is built from 15 residues. The CDR3 here is CASSQDVQYIETQYF. CDR3 nucleotides: TGCGCCAGCAGCCAAGATGTACAGTACATAGAGACCCAGTACTTC.

The genes are TRBV2 and TRBJ2-7, with TRBD2 matching over 8 bases. The J segment lost 3 bases and the V segment lost 0 bases, leaving 10 bases of the junction unmatched. Germline V CDR1 and CDR2: SNHLY, FYNNEI. The CDR3 is 17 amino acids. The CDR3 loop is CASSEALRGGINYEQYF. The CDR3 DNA follows: TGTGCCAGCAGTGAAGCCCTTCGGGGGGGGATAAACTACGAGCAGTACTTC.

This clonotype has only a few counts. This chain uses TRBV6-2 or TRBV6-3 with TRBJ2-1, with no clear D. There are 12 residues in the CDR3. Germline V CDR1 and CDR2: MNHEY, SVGEGT. V lost 7 bases and J lost 5, with 9 bases in between. The DNA for the CDR3 is TGTGCCAGCAACGGCGGAGACAATGAGCAGTTCTTC. Its protein product is CASNGGDNEQFF.

Notes on this clonotype: The junction does not match germline at one end; this may be a read error. The chain employs TRBV15 and TRBJ2-1; 9 bases align to TRBD1. This CDR3 contains 15 residues. Looked up from germline, CDR1 is LNHNV and CDR2 is YYDKDF (reference sequence). The CDR3 DNA is TGTGCCGCCAGCAGACGACAGGGGGTCTACAATGAGCAGTTCTTC. Translated: CAASRRQGVYNEQFF.

The chain combines TRBV28 with TRBJ2-5, with TRBD1 identical over 11 bases. The CDR3 sequence is 18 residues long. The germline gives CDR1 MDHEN, CDR2 SYDVKM. Trimming at V came to 6 bases and at J to 11 bases, leaving 23 bases not matched to a gene. The CDR3 protein is CASSPLSLRDRGKEEQYF. CDR3 DNA: TGTGCCAGCAGCCCCTTGTCGCTTCGGGACAGGGGGAAGGAGGAGCAGTACTTC.

The chain carries TRBV28 and TRBJ1-5, with D perhaps matching TRBD1 (6 bases). Trimming pared 6 bases from V and 6 bases from J, leaving 15 bases between. Germline assignment: CDR1 MDHEN and CDR2 SYDVKM. This CDR3 contains 14 residues. CDR3 in DNA: TGTGCCAGCAGACACGAGGGGGATGGTCAGCCCCAGCATTTT. Its protein is CASRHEGDGQPQHF.

The V call is TRBV5-1, the J call TRBJ2-5, with D possibly TRBD1 on 5 matching bases. The end of the DNA is better explained by TRBJ2-7, so the J call may be wrong. CDR1 SGHRS and CDR2 YFSETQ come from the germline V gene. The length of the CDR3 is 13 residues. CDR3 in amino acids: CASSLNLQGEQYF. In nucleotides, the CDR3 is TGCGCCAGCAGCTTAAACTTGCAGGGCGAGCAGTACTTC.

This clonotype was detected a few times. The V gene is TRBV6-5, the J gene TRBJ2-7; D remains unclear. From germline, CDR1 is MNHEY and CDR2 SVGAGI. CDR3 size: 14 residues. V was shortened by 5 bases and J by 1 base, with 12 bases between the two germline ends. DNA for the CDR3: TGTGCCAGCAGTCCGGTCCCTTTGTCCTACGAGCAGTACTTC. Amino acids: CASSPVPLSYEQYF.

V usage is TRBV6-5 and J usage is TRBJ2-5, with D possibly called TRBD1 or TRBD2 (5 bases each). Trimming removed 2 bases at V and 5 bases at J, with 9 bases between. The CDR3 totals 13 residues. Per the germline V gene, CDR1 is MNHEY and CDR2 is SVGAGI. CDR3 sequence: CASSYEGTETQYF. The CDR3 bases are TGTGCCAGCAGTTACGAGGGGACGGAGACCCAGTACTTC.

The V and J genes are TRBV7-2 and TRBJ2-5; D gene unclear. The CDR3 consists of 12 residues. The V end lost 6 bases, the J end lost 5 bases, and 10 bases lay between the germline ends. Germline V gives CDR1 SGHTA, CDR2 FQGNSA. The CDR3 sequence is CASRFLRETQYF. Written as DNA, the CDR3 is TGTGCCAGCAGATTCTTACGGGAGACCCAGTACTTC.

This clonotype showed up many times. The V gene is TRBV7-2, the J gene TRBJ2-1; D may be TRBD1 or TRBD2 (5 bases each). V was shortened by 5 bases and J by 10 bases, with 15 bases between the two germline ends. The CDR3 has 13 amino acids. The germline V gene encodes CDR1 SGHTA and CDR2 FQGNSA. In nucleotides, the CDR3 is TGTGCCAGCAGCGCATTGAGGGGATCGGAGCAGTTCTTC. It encodes CASSALRGSEQFF.

A few counts support this clonotype. The chain recombines TRBV6-1 with TRBJ2-1; TRBD1 might be the D (6 bases). Deletions cut 8 bases from V and 13 bases from J, with 15 bases between. The CDR3 contains 11 residues. CDR1 is MNHNS and CDR2 is SASEGT in the germline V gene. CDR3 DNA sequence: TGTGCCAGCGGAAACGGACAGATACAGTTCTTC. Translated: CASGNGQIQFF.